The present TCR beta chain was sequenced within a study of blood T cell repertoires in COVID-19. Donors in Cohort 3 counted as recovered after two negative PCRs, clearance, or symptom resolution. In germline, CDR1 is MNHEY, CDR2 SVGAGI. CDR3 length: 15 residues. V was pared by 6 bases and J by 4 bases, with 16 bases between. Generated by immunoSEQ multiplex PCR, the TCRdb table keeps only in-frame clones and is missing some. The sample carries some 130,000 clones, 83% recorded once. This chain uses TRBV6-5 with TRBJ1-3; possibly TRBD1 for D (5 bases). The origin of this receptor is a young man who had recovered from COVID-19. Sequencing was carried out using PBMCs or T cells enriched from blood (not recorded which). The CDR3 sequence is CASSGGTSLGNTIYF. The CDR3 coding sequence is TGTGCCAGCAGCGGGGGGACCAGCCTGGGAAACACCATATATTTT.